This T cell receptor beta chain was documented in a study of T cells in Graves' hyperthyroidism and ophthalmopathy. This clonotype was recorded many times. What it recognizes is unknown. Amplification of TCR beta CDR3 regions used RNA as the template. Initially, a first-round RT-PCR of the TCR CDR3 employed the HTBI primer set. In TCRdb, the multiplex PCR reads were re-called with MiXCR into one record per CDR3 protein. The sample lists about 700,000 distinct CDR3 sequences, approximately 14% occurring once. Whole-study findings and limits: Expanded thyroid clonotypes (above 0.001) were mostly also found in blood.

This CDR3 is built from 11 residues. Germline V CDR1 and CDR2: SNHLY, FYNNEI. V lost 6 bases and J 11 bases, leaving 11 bases between the germline ends. Sequenced sample: blood. The gene calls are TRBV2 and TRBJ2-1; tentative D call: TRBD2 (5 bases). The source is a woman aged 18-29 years with Graves' hyperthyroidism. CDR3 DNA sequence: TGTGCCAGCAGCCGGACTTCAAAGCAGTTCTTC. Translation gives CASSRTSKQFF.